This entry lists 31 T cell receptor beta chains sequenced from one sample in a study of blood T cell repertoires in COVID-19. Assay used: immunoSEQ multiplex PCR; TCRdb lists only in-frame clones, some missing. Seen here are approximately 350,000 clones, about 87% observed once, and the top ten hold around 6%. The sequencing input was peripheral blood. The source is a woman between 45 and 65 years old with COVID-19, enrolled during active disease.

This chain connects TRBV6-1 to TRBJ2-7; D not resolved. The CDR3 has 15 residues. V gave up 3 bases and J gave up 2 bases, with 14 bases separating them. The germline gives CDR1 MNHNS, CDR2 SASEGT. CDR3 protein: CASSDGVFVPYEQYF. As DNA, the CDR3 is TGTGCCAGCAGTGATGGAGTGTTCGTCCCCTACGAGCAGTACTTC.

The chain combines TRBV6-5 with TRBJ1-1; D is unclear. Deletions cut 5 bases from V and 0 bases from J, with 13 bases between. The CDR3 length is 15 residues. Germline CDR1 and CDR2: MNHEY and SVGAGI. CDR3 region: CASSTPGRLNTEAFF. CDR3 nucleotides: TGTGCCAGCAGTACCCCGGGTAGATTGAACACTGAAGCTTTCTTT.

This chain uses TRBV5-1 with TRBJ2-7; D gene unclear. This CDR3 contains 15 residues. Germline values: CDR1 SGHRS, CDR2 YFSETQ. Trimming cost V 4 bases and J 0 bases, with 14 bases left between them. The CDR3, as DNA: TGCGCCAGCAGCCCTCGACCGGCTAGCTCCTACGAGCAGTACTTC. This encodes CASSPRPASSYEQYF.

The chain links TRBV11-2 to TRBJ2-3; D gene ambiguous. CDR1 and CDR2 (germline): SGHAT, FQNNGV. The CDR3 runs to 14 residues. Trimming stripped 5 bases from V and 2 bases from J, with 11 bases between. CDR3: CASSRTKPTDTQYF. The CDR3 bases are TGTGCCAGCAGCCGAACTAAACCCACAGATACGCAGTATTTT.

V gene TRBV7-9 combines with J gene TRBJ1-4; D is undetermined. Per the germline V gene, CDR1 is SEHNR and CDR2 is FQNEAQ (reference sequence). V lost 2 bases and J 2 bases, leaving 12 bases between the germline ends. The CDR3 length is 16 residues. DNA of the CDR3: TGTGCCAGCAGCTTACGCGGGGAAGGCACTAATGAAAAACTGTTTTTT. Translating it yields CASSLRGEGTNEKLFF.

This chain links TRBV19 with TRBJ1-1; 8 bases line up with TRBD1. The ends lost 9 bases at V and 2 bases at J; junction bases unmatched: 8. The CDR3 consists of 14 residues. The germline CDR1 and CDR2 sequences are LNHDA and SQIVND (reference sequence). CDR3 amino acids: CASGTGPPNTEAFF. In DNA form, the CDR3 reads TGTGCCAGCGGGACAGGTCCTCCTAACACTGAAGCTTTCTTT. The full variable domain, completed using reference TRBV19 and TRBJ1-1, is DGGITQSPKYLFRKEGQNVTLSCEQNLNHDAMYWYRQDPGQGLRLIYYSQIVNDFQKGDIAEGYSVSREKKESFPLTVTSAQKNPTAFYLCASGTGPPNTEAFFGQGTRLTVV.

This clone has a single count. This chain uses TRBV18 with TRBJ2-7; 11 positions match TRBD2. From germline, CDR1 is KGHSH and CDR2 LQKENI. V shed 2 bases and J 2 bases; nucleotides not matched to a gene: 2. This CDR3 region has 15 residues. CDR3 amino acids: CASSPASGRPYEQYF. The CDR3 coding sequence is TGTGCCAGCTCACCAGCTAGCGGGAGGCCCTACGAGCAGTACTTC.

This clone showed up just once. The chain uses TRBV14 and TRBJ1-6; D possibly corresponds to TRBD1 (6 bases). The germline CDR1 and CDR2 sequences are SGHDN and FVKESK. This CDR3 region has 18 residues. V was shortened by 1 base and J by 2 bases, with 15 bases between the two germline ends. This chain's CDR3 is CASSQGGPGLTYNSPLHF. The CDR3 DNA is TGTGCCAGCAGCCAAGGGGGGCCGGGACTAACCTATAATTCACCCCTCCACTTT.

The rearrangement joins TRBV27 to TRBJ2-7, with TRBD1 as a possible D gene (5 bases). Trimming removed 6 bases at V and 2 bases at J, with 14 bases between. Germline CDR1 and CDR2: MNHEY and SMNVEV (reference sequence). The CDR3 contains 14 residues. CDR3 region: CASSPTTGAYEQYF. The CDR3 DNA reads as TGTGCCAGCAGCCCAACTACAGGAGCCTACGAGCAGTACTTC.

There are a few counts of this clone. The J gene is TRBJ2-3, the V gene TRBV5-5; possibly TRBD1 for D (6 bases). This CDR3 comprises 16 residues. The V gene's germline CDR1 is SGHKS and CDR2 YYEKEE (reference sequence). Trimming pared 4 bases from V and 2 bases from J, leaving 17 bases between. The CDR3 loop is CASSIGTMRSTDTQYF. CDR3 bases: TGTGCCAGCAGCATTGGGACAATGAGATCCACAGATACGCAGTATTTT.

The V and J genes are TRBV2 and TRBJ1-1; perhaps TRBD1 as D (6 bases). The CDR3 spans 15 residues. V lost 6 bases to trimming and J lost 0 bases, with 14 bases between them. Germline V lookup: CDR1 SNHLY, CDR2 FYNNEI. The CDR3 DNA reads TGTGCCAGCAGAACAAGGGGGTTCGTGAACACTGAAGCTTTCTTT. Translation: CASRTRGFVNTEAFF.

This chain links TRBV30 with TRBJ1-1; 7 bases align to TRBD1. In germline, CDR1 is GTSNPN, CDR2 SVGIG (reference sequence). Trimming at V came to 5 bases and at J to 4 bases, leaving 13 bases not matched to a gene. The CDR3 sequence is 15 residues long. The CDR3 region is CAWGGRYRGSTEAFF. For the CDR3, the DNA is TGTGCCTGGGGGGGACGGTACAGGGGATCCACTGAAGCTTTCTTT.

The CDR3 region has the DNA TGTGCCAGCAGCTATTACTTGAACACTGAAGCTTTCTTT. Protein sequence: CASSYYLNTEAFF. The chain recombines TRBV11-3 with TRBJ1-1; unclear D gene. This CDR3 comprises 13 residues. Germline CDR1 SGHNT, CDR2 YENEEA. Trimming pared 4 bases from V and 0 bases from J, leaving 6 bases between.

The J gene is TRBJ2-2, the V gene TRBV5-1, with 7 bases identical to TRBD1. The CDR3 spans 16 residues. Germline V CDR1 and CDR2: SGHRS, YFSETQ. V shed 4 bases and J 4 bases; nucleotides not matched to a gene: 10. CDR3: CASSPTGTRVTGELFF. The CDR3, as DNA: TGCGCCAGCAGCCCGACAGGGACGCGAGTCACCGGGGAGCTGTTTTTT.

The table lists this clone with a count of one. The chain combines TRBV11-2 with TRBJ2-7; D may be TRBD2 (7 bases). Trimming cost V 5 bases and J 0 bases, with 17 bases left between them. This CDR3 region has 16 residues. Germline CDR1 and CDR2: SGHAT and FQNNGV. This chain's CDR3 is CASSPHGAGASYEQYF. The DNA for the CDR3 is TGTGCCAGCAGCCCACACGGGGCGGGGGCCTCCTACGAGCAGTACTTC.

The chain couples TRBV23-1 to TRBJ1-5, with a weak D call TRBD1 (6 bases). TRBV23-1 carries the ORF label, with uncertain function. V gave up 0 bases and J gave up 0 bases, with 6 bases separating them. The CDR3 has 15 residues. This CDR3 is CASSQSGGSNQPQHF. CDR3 DNA: TGCGCCAGCAGTCAATCAGGGGGTAGCAATCAGCCCCAGCATTTT.

The chain couples TRBV4-1 to TRBJ2-2; 10 nucleotides line up with TRBD1. Germline values: CDR1 MGHRA, CDR2 YSYEKL. This CDR3 is built from 14 residues. The V and J ends lost 7 bases and 7 bases, in that order; junction bases with no gene match: 6. CDR3 loop: CASTQGQGIGELFF. The CDR3 nucleotides read TGCGCCAGCACCCAGGGACAGGGGATCGGGGAGCTGTTTTTT.

The gene calls are TRBV20-1 and TRBJ2-7; D gene uncertain. Trimming stripped 3 bases from V and 0 bases from J, with 9 bases between. CDR1 and CDR2 from the germline V gene are DFQATT and SNEGSKA (reference sequence). The CDR3 loop spans 13 amino acids. Here the CDR3 DNA reads TGCAGTGCTAGTGGCAGTGGCTCCTACGAGCAGTACTTC. Translated: CSASGSGSYEQYF.

This clone was detected only once. The V gene is TRBV4-3, the J gene TRBJ1-1; D not certain. Looked up from germline, CDR1 is LGHNA and CDR2 is YSLEER. Trimming removed 3 bases from V and 8 bases from J, with 16 bases in between. This CDR3 is built from 14 residues. The CDR3 here is CASSQEVEYAEAFF. For the CDR3, the DNA is TGCGCCAGCAGCCAGGAGGTCGAATACGCCGAAGCTTTCTTT.

The J gene is TRBJ1-5, the V gene TRBV19; 9 bases align to TRBD1. Germline CDR1 reads LNHDA; CDR2 reads SQIVND (reference sequence). The ends lost 5 bases at V and 0 bases at J; junction bases unmatched: 11. The length of the CDR3 is 18 residues. CDR3 in DNA: TGTGCCAGTAGTCCCAAGGGGACAGGGACTTATAGCAATCAGCCCCAGCATTTT. Amino acid sequence: CASSPKGTGTYSNQPQHF. The variable domain in full, completed from reference TRBV19 and TRBJ1-5, reads DGGITQSPKYLFRKEGQNVTLSCEQNLNHDAMYWYRQDPGQGLRLIYYSQIVNDFQKGDIAEGYSVSREKKESFPLTVTSAQKNPTAFYLCASSPKGTGTYSNQPQHFGDGTRLSIL.

The V gene is TRBV19, the J gene TRBJ1-5; 7 bases match TRBD1. The CDR3 loop spans 13 amino acids. V trimming: 6 bases; J trimming: 7 bases; junction bases outside the gene matches: 6. CDR1 is LNHDA and CDR2 is SQIVND in the germline V gene (reference sequence). Here the CDR3 reads CASSETGSQPQHF. The CDR3 coding sequence is TGTGCCAGTAGCGAGACAGGGAGCCAGCCCCAGCATTTT.

V and J are TRBV18 and TRBJ1-1; tentative D call: TRBD1 (6 bases). Germline V CDR1 and CDR2: KGHSH, LQKENI. The ends were cut back, 8 bases at V and 3 bases at J, with 13 bases in the middle. The CDR3 runs 13 residues. The CDR3 nucleotides read TGTGCCAGCGCAGGGGACGCGGACACTGAAGCTTTCTTT. Protein sequence: CASAGDADTEAFF.

Regarding this clone: The same CDR3 arises from other DNA sequences in this sample as well. CDR3 sequence reads: CASSPESISYNEQFF. As DNA, the CDR3 is TGTGCCAGCTCACCAGAGTCCATCTCCTACAATGAGCAGTTCTTC. V gene TRBV18 combines with J gene TRBJ2-1; D is undetermined. Germline CDR1 reads KGHSH; CDR2 reads LQKENI. CDR3 size: 15 residues. V was clipped by 2 bases and J by 0 bases, with 8 bases between them.

The rearrangement uses TRBV5-1 and TRBJ1-2; 7 nucleotides agree with TRBD1. The ends lost 4 bases at V and 5 bases at J; junction bases unmatched: 5. The CDR3 contains 13 residues. The germline CDR1 and CDR2 sequences are SGHRS and YFSETQ. CDR3 protein: CASSKTGNYGYTF. CDR3 DNA sequence: TGCGCCAGCAGCAAGACAGGGAATTATGGCTACACCTTC.

This chain uses TRBV19 with TRBJ2-1; TRBD2 is a possible D gene (6 bases). The CDR3 has 16 amino acids. The V gene lost 6 bases and the J gene lost 6 bases, with 21 bases spanning the gap. Germline V gene data show CDR1 as LNHDA and CDR2 as SQIVND (reference sequence). The CDR3 coding sequence is TGTGCCAGTAGCGCCTCCACTAGCCCCCGTGGCAATGAGCAGTTCTTC. As protein: CASSASTSPRGNEQFF.

For this clone: Its ends do not fully match the called genes, so a read error is possible. V and J are TRBV6-6 and TRBJ1-2; no clear D gene. The germline gives CDR1 MNHNY, CDR2 SVGAGI (reference sequence). This CDR3 is built from 12 residues. The CDR3 is CASSYADYGYTF. In nucleotides, the CDR3 is TGTGCCAGCAGTTACGCGGACTACGGCTACACCTTC.

The V and J genes are TRBV18 and TRBJ1-1; 9 bases are a match to TRBD1. With 3 bases clipped from V and 5 bases from J, the junction kept 19 bases outside the gene matches. The CDR3 extends over 19 amino acids. Germline values: CDR1 KGHSH, CDR2 LQKENI. CDR3 in amino acids: CASSPDISTGGLMGTEAFF. CDR3 nucleotide sequence: TGTGCCAGCTCACCCGACATATCGACAGGGGGGTTGATGGGTACTGAAGCTTTCTTT. Full variable domain (outside the CDR3, taken from reference TRBV18 and TRBJ1-1): NAGVMQNPRHLVRRRGQEARLRCSPMKGHSHVYWYRQLPEEGLKFMVYLQKENIIDESGMPKERFSAEFPKEGPSILRIQQVVRGDSAAYFCASSPDISTGGLMGTEAFFGQGTRLTVV.

Only a few counts were recorded for this clone. The chain joins TRBV4-2 to TRBJ1-5; 9 nucleotides line up with TRBD1. Germline values: CDR1 LGHNA, CDR2 YNFKEQ. This CDR3 contains 17 residues. Trimming took 0 bases from V and 2 from J; bases not matched to a gene: 5. The chain's CDR3 is CASSQDGRQGGNQPQHF. For the CDR3, the DNA is TGTGCCAGCAGCCAAGATGGACGACAGGGGGGCAATCAGCCCCAGCATTTT.

This rearrangement joins TRBV19 to TRBJ2-5, with TRBD2 matching 9 bases. Germline V gene sequence: CDR1 LNHDA, CDR2 SQIVND (reference sequence). The J segment lost 2 bases and the V segment lost 3 bases, leaving 10 bases of the junction unmatched. The CDR3 is 17 residues long. The DNA for the CDR3 is TGTGCCAGTAGTATCCGACTCGGGACTAGCAAACAAGAGACCCAGTACTTC. The encoded protein is CASSIRLGTSKQETQYF.

The rearrangement links TRBV23-1 to TRBJ1-1; no reliable D call. TRBV23-1 is given ORF status, its function remaining uncertain. The CDR3 covers 13 residues. Trimming shortened V by 4 bases and J by 1 base, and 7 bases separated the two germline ends. DNA for the CDR3: TGCGCCAGCAGTCGTCCCAAGAACACTGAAGCTTTCTTT. Its translation is CASSRPKNTEAFF.

V gene TRBV2 combines with J gene TRBJ2-1; 11 nucleotides agree with TRBD2. Germline CDR1 and CDR2: SNHLY and FYNNEI. The V gene end was trimmed by 6 bases and the J gene end by 11 bases; junction bases not matched to a gene: 3. There are 12 residues in the CDR3. CDR3 loop: CASRGTSGKQFF. For the CDR3, the DNA is TGTGCCAGCAGGGGGACTAGCGGCAAGCAGTTCTTC.